This T cell receptor beta chain was documented in a study of T cell changes during pregnancy in multiple sclerosis (dated by TCRdb to between 2018 and 2020). At the level of the whole study: In women with multiple sclerosis, the researchers looked at how the T cell repertoire shifted as pregnancy progressed.

Worth noting for this clone: The antigen it recognizes is unknown. No much larger clone is present one base from it, and per-base qualities are unavailable.

The method behind the library was the immunoSEQ multiplex PCR assay. TCRdb obtained this table from immuneACCESS and retained in-frame rearrangements with V and J assigned. These tables miss some clones; where compared with another copy, unresolved V genes account for less than half of the shortfall, and the remainder is unexplained. In all, the sample holds about 64,000 clones, and over 95% of those were seen once. Roughly 2.3% of the sample goes to the ten largest clones. Material: CD8+ T cells from peripheral blood mononuclear cells, obtained after pregnancy. The receptor was isolated from a female donor with multiple sclerosis, enrolled in a pregnancy study.

The sequenced DNA: TGTGCCAGCAGTTTAAGCGCGGGACAGGGCGGAAATGAGCAGTTCTTC. Its translation reads: CASSLSAGQGGNEQFF. The sequence links TRBV27 to TRBJ2-1, and TRBD1 matches 9 of the central bases. Taken from the germline V gene (reference sequence), the CDR1 and CDR2 loops are MNHEY and SMNVEV. V trim: 2 bases; J trim: 7 bases; unmatched bases: 9. From the cysteine through the phenylalanine, the CDR3 covers 16 amino acids. The read is trimmed to its CDR3 DNA, 48 bases read in frame from base 1.